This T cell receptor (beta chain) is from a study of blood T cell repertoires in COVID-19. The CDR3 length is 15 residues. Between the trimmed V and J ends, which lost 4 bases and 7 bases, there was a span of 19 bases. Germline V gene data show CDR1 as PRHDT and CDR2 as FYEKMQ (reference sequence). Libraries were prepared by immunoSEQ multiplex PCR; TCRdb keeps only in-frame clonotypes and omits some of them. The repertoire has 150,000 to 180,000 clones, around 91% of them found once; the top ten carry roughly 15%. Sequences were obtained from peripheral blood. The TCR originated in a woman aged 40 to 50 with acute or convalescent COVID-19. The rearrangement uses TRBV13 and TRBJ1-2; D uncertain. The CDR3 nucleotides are TGTGCCAGCAGCTCCCTGCAGGCGGGGTTGGGTGGCTACACCTTC. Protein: CASSSLQAGLGGYTF.